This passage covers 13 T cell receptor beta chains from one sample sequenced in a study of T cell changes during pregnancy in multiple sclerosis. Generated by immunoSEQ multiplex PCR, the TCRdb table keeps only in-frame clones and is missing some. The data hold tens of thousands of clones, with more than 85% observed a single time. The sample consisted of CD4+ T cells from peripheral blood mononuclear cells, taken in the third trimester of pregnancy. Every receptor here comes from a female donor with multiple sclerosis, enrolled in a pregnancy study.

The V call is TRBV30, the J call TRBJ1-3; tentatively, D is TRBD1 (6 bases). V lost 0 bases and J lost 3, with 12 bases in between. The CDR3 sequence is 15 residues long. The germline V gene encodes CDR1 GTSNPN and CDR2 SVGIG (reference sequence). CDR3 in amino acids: CAWSVSGRGGNTIYF. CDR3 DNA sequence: TGTGCCTGGAGTGTATCAGGCAGGGGTGGAAACACCATATATTTT.

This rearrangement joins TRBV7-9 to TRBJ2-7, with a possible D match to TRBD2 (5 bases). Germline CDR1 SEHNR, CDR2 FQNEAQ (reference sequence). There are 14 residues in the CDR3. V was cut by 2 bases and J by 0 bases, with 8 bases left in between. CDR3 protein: CASSLIRDSYEQYF. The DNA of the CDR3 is TGTGCCAGCAGCTTAATTCGGGACTCCTACGAGCAGTACTTC.

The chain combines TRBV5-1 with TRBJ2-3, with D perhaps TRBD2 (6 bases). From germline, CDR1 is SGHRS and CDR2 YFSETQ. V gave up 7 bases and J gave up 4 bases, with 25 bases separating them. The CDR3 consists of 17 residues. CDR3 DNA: TGCGCCAGCGCGAACCGTAGGGGCGGGAACCTCCCAGATACGCAGTATTTT. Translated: CASANRRGGNLPDTQYF.

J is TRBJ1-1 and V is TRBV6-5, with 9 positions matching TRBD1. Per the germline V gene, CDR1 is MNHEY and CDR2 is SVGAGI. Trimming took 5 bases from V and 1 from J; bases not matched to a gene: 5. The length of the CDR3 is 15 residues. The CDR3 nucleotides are TGTGCCAGCAGTCGGACAGGGGTACAGAACACTGAAGCTTTCTTT. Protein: CASSRTGVQNTEAFF.

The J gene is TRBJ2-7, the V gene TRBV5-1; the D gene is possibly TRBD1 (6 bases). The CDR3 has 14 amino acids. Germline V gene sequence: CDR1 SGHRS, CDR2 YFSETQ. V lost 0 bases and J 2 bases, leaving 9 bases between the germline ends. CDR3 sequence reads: CASSLGQDPYEQYF. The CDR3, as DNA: TGCGCCAGCAGCTTGGGACAGGATCCCTACGAGCAGTACTTC. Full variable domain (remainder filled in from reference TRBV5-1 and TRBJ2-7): KAGVTQTPRYLIKTRGQQVTLSCSPISGHRSVSWYQQTPGQGLQFLFEYFSETQRNKGNFPGRFSGRQFSNSRSEMNVSTLELGDSALYLCASSLGQDPYEQYFGPGTRLTVT.

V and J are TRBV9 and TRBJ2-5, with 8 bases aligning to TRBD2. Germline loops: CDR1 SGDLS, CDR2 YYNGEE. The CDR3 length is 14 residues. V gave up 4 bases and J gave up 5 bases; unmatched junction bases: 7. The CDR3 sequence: CASSSGTSLETQYF. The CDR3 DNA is TGTGCCAGCAGCTCCGGGACTAGTTTGGAGACCCAGTACTTC. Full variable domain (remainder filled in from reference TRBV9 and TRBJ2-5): DSGVTQTPKHLITATGQRVTLRCSPRSGDLSVYWYQQSLDQGLQFLIQYYNGEERAKGNILERFSAQQFPDLHSELNLSSLELGDSALYFCASSSGTSLETQYFGPGTRLLVL.

The CDR3 here is CASRTQGAGEQYF. CDR3 in DNA: TGTGCCAGCAGGACACAGGGGGCAGGGGAGCAGTACTTC. V usage is TRBV27 and J usage is TRBJ2-7; TRBD1 matches at 9 bases. The CDR3 has 13 amino acids. Germline lookup yields CDR1 MNHEY and CDR2 SMNVEV (reference sequence). The V segment lost 6 bases and the J segment 7 bases; nucleotides outside the gene matches: 7.

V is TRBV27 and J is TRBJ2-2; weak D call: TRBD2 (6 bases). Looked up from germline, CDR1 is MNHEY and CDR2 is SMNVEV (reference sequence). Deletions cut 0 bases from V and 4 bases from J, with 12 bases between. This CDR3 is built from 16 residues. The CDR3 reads CASSLSHRRVTGELFF. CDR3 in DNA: TGTGCCAGCAGTTTATCGCACAGGAGGGTCACCGGGGAGCTGTTTTTT.

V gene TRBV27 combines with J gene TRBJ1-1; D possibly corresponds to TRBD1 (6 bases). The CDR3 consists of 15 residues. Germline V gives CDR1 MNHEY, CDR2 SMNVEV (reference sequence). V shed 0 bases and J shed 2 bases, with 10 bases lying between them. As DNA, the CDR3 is TGTGCCAGCAGTTTATCGGGCAGGGGAAACACTGAAGCTTTCTTT. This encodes CASSLSGRGNTEAFF.

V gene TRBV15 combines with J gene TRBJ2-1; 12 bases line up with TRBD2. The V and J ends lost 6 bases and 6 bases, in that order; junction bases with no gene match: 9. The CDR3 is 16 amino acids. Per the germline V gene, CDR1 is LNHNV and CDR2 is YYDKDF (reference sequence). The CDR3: CATSSSGREWFNEQFF. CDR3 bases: TGTGCCACCAGTTCTAGCGGGAGGGAGTGGTTCAATGAGCAGTTCTTC. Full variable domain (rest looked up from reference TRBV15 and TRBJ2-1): DAMVIQNPRYQVTQFGKPVTLSCSQTLNHNVMYWYQQKSSQAPKLLFHYYDKDFNNEADTPDNFQSRRPNTSFCFLDIRSPGLGDTAMYLCATSSSGREWFNEQFFGPGTRLTVL.

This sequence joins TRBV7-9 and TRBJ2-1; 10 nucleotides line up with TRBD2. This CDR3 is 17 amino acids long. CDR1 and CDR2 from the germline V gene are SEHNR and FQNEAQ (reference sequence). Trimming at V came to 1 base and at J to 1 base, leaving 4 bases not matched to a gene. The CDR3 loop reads CASSLESSGRSYNEQFF. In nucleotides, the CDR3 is TGTGCCAGCAGCTTAGAGTCTAGCGGGAGATCCTACAATGAGCAGTTCTTC.

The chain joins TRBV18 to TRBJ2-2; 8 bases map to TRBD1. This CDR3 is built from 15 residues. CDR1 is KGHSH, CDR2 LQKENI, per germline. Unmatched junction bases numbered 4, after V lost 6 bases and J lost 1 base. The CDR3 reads CASSNRGRNTGELFF. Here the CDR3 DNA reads TGTGCCAGCTCCAACAGGGGGAGGAACACCGGGGAGCTGTTTTTT.

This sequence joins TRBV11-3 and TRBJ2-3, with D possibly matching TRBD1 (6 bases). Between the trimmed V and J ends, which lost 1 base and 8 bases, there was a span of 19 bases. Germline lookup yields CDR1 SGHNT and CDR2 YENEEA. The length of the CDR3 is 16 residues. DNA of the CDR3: TGTGCCAGCAGCTTAGCTCTAGCTGGGACAAGGGCTACGCAGTATTTT. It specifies CASSLALAGTRATQYF.